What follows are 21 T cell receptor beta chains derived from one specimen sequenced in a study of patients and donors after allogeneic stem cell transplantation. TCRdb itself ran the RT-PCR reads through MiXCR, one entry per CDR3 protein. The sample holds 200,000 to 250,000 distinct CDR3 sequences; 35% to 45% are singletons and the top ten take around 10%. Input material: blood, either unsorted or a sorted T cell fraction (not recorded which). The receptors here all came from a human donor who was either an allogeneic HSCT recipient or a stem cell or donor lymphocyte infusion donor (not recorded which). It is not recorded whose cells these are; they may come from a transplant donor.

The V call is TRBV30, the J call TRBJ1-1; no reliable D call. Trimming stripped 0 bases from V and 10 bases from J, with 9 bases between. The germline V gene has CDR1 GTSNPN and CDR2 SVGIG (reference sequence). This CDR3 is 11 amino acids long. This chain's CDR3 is CAWSVSLGAFF. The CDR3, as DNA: TGTGCCTGGAGTGTAAGCCTAGGAGCTTTCTTT.

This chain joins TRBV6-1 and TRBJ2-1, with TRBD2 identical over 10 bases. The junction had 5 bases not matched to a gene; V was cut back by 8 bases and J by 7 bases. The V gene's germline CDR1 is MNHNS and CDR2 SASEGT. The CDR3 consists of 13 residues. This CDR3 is CASGERGGNEQFF. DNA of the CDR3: TGTGCCAGCGGAGAGCGGGGGGGGAATGAGCAGTTCTTC.

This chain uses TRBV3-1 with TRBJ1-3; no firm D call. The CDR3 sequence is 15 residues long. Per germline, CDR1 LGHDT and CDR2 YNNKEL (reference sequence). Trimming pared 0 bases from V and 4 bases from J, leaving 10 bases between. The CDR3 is CASSQDRVSGNTIYF. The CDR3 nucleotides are TGTGCCAGCAGCCAAGATAGGGTATCCGGAAACACCATATATTTT.

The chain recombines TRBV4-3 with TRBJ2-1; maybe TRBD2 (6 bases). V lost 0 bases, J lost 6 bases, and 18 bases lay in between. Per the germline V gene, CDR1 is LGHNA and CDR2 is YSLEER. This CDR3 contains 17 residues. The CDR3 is CASSQDRVAGFVNEQFF. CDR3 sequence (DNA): TGCGCCAGCAGCCAAGATCGCGTGGCGGGGTTCGTCAATGAGCAGTTCTTC.

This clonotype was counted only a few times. In DNA, the CDR3 is TGTGCCAGCAAGGGTAATGGCAATCAGCCCCAGCATTTT. Translation gives CASKGNGNQPQHF. The rearrangement uses TRBV2 and TRBJ1-5; D gene ambiguous. Trimming took 7 bases from V and 2 from J, leaving 9 bases between them. Germline V gene lookup returns CDR1 SNHLY and CDR2 FYNNEI. The CDR3 extends over 13 amino acids.

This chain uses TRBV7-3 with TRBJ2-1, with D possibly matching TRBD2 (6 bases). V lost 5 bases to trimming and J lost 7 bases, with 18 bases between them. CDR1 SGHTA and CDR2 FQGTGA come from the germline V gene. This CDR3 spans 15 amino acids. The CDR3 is CASSPGGTLLNEQFF. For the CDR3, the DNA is TGTGCCAGCAGCCCCGGAGGGACGCTACTGAATGAGCAGTTCTTC.

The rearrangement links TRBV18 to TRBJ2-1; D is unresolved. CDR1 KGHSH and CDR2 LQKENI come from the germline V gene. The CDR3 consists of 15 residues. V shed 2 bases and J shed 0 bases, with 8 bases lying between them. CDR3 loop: CASSPLIASYNEQFF. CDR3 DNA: TGTGCCAGCTCACCATTGATAGCCTCCTACAATGAGCAGTTCTTC.

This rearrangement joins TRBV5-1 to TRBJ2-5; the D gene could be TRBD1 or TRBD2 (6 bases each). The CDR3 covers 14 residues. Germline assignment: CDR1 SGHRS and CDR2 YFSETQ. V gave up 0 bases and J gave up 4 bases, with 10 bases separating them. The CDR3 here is CASSLAGARETQYF. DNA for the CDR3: TGCGCCAGCAGCTTGGCGGGGGCGAGAGAGACCCAGTACTTC.

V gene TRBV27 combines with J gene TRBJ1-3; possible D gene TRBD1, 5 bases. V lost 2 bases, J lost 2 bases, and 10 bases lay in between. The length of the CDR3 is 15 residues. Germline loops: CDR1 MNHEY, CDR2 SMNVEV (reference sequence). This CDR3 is CASSLVSGAGNTIYF. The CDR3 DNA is TGTGCCAGCAGTTTAGTCTCGGGGGCTGGAAACACCATATATTTT.

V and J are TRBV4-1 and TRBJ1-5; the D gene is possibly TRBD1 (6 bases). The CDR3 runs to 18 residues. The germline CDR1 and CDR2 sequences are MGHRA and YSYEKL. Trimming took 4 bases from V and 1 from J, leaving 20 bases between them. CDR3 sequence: CASSLSRMADRSNQPQHF. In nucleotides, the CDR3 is TGCGCCAGCAGCCTCTCAAGGATGGCGGACAGAAGCAATCAGCCCCAGCATTTT.

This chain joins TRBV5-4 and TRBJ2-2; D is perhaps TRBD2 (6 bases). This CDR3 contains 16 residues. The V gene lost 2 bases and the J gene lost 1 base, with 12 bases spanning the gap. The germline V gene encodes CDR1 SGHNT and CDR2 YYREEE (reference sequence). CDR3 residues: CASSLHGGMNTGELFF. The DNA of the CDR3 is TGTGCCAGCAGCTTACATGGCGGGATGAACACCGGGGAGCTGTTTTTT.

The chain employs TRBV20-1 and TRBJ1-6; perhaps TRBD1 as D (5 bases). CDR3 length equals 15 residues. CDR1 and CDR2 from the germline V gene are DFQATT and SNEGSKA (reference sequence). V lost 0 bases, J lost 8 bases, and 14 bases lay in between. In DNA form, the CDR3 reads TGCAGTGCTAGAGATAGGGGCAGGATCTATTCACCCCTCCACTTT. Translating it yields CSARDRGRIYSPLHF.

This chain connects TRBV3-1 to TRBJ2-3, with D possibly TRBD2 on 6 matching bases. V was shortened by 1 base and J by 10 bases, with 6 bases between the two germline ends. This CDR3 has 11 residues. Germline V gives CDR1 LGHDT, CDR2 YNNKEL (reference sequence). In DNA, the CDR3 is TGTGCCAGCAGCCAAGCGGGAGCGCAGTATTTT. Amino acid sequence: CASSQAGAQYF.

CDR3 sequence (DNA): TGCAGCGTTGATGTTGACAGTAACTATGGCTACACCTTC. As protein: CSVDVDSNYGYTF. This sequence joins TRBV29-1 and TRBJ1-2; D perhaps matches TRBD1 (5 bases). V dropped 3 bases and J dropped 1 base, with 9 bases sitting between them. Germline V gene data show CDR1 as SQVTM and CDR2 as ANQGSEA. The CDR3 sequence is 13 residues long.

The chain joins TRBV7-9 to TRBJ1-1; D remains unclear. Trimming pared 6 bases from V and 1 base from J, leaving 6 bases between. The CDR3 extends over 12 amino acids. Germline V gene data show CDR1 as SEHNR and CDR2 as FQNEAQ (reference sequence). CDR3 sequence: CASSRWNTEAFF. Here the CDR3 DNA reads TGTGCCAGCAGTCGCTGGAACACTGAAGCTTTCTTT.

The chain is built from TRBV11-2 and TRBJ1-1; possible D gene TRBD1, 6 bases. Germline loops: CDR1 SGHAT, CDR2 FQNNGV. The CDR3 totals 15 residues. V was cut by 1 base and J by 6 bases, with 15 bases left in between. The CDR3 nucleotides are TGTGCCAGCAGCTTAGGGGCCAGGGGCGAAGCTGAAGCTTTCTTT. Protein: CASSLGARGEAEAFF.

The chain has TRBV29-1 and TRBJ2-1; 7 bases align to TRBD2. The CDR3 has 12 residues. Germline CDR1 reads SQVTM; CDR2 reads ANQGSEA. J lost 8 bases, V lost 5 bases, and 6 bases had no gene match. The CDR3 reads CSVREGPHEQFF. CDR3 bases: TGCAGCGTTAGGGAGGGGCCCCATGAGCAGTTCTTC.

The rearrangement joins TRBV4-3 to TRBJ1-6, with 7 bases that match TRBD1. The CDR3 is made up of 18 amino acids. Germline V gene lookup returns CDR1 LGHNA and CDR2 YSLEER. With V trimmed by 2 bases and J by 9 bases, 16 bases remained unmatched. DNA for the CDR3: TGCGCCAGCAGCCAACTCACTCAGACAGGCAACAGGGGTTCACCCCTCCACTTT. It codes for CASSQLTQTGNRGSPLHF.

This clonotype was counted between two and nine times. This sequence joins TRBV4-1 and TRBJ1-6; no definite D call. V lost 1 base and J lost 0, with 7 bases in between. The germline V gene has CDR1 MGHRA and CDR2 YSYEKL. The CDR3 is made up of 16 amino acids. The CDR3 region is CASSQGPSSYNSPLHF. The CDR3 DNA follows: TGCGCCAGCAGCCAAGGCCCGAGCTCCTATAATTCACCCCTCCACTTT.

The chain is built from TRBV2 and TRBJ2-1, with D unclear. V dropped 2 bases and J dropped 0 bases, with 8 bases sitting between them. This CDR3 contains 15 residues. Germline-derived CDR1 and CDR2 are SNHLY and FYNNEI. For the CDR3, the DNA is TGTGCCAGCAGTGAACAAACCCTCTCCTACAATGAGCAGTTCTTC. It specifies CASSEQTLSYNEQFF.

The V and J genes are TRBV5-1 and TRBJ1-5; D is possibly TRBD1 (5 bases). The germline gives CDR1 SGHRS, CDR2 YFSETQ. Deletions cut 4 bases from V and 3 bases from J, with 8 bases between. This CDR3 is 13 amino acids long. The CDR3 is CASSPGTNQPQHF. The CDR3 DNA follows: TGCGCCAGCAGCCCGGGGACCAATCAGCCCCAGCATTTT.